These 3 T cell receptor beta chains were all obtained from the same sample, sequenced in a study of blood T cell repertoires in COVID-19. Produced via immunoSEQ multiplex PCR; TCRdb's table is partial and in-frame only. Seen here are around 250,000 clones, around 80% observed once, and the top ten hold 5%. Sequenced input: PBMCs or T cells enriched from blood (not recorded which). The source is a man aged 40-49 years who had been exposed to COVID-19.

V usage is TRBV5-4 and J usage is TRBJ1-4; a possible D gene is TRBD1 (6 bases). Germline V gene sequence: CDR1 SGHNT, CDR2 YYREEE (reference sequence). The V end lost 4 bases, the J end lost 2 bases, and 9 bases lay between the germline ends. The CDR3 contains 14 residues. DNA for the CDR3: TGTGCCAGCAGCGGCGACAGGACTAATGAAAAACTGTTTTTT. Protein: CASSGDRTNEKLFF. Based on the CDR3 plus reference TRBV5-4 and TRBJ1-4, the full variable domain is ETGVTQSPTHLIKTRGQQVTLRCSSQSGHNTVSWYQQALGQGPQFIFQYYREEENGRGNFPPRFSGLQFPNYSSELNVNALELDDSALYLCASSGDRTNEKLFFGSGTQLSVL.

In DNA, the CDR3 is TGTGCCTGGAGTGTACTGGACAGGGACTCACCCCTCCACTTT. Its translation: CAWSVLDRDSPLHF. The V gene is TRBV30, the J gene TRBJ1-6, with 8 positions matching TRBD1. CDR3 size: 14 residues. V shed 0 bases, J shed 10 bases, and the junction held 5 bases outside the gene matches. Germline V lookup: CDR1 GTSNPN, CDR2 SVGIG (reference sequence).

The chain couples TRBV5-7 to TRBJ1-3, with 8 bases matching TRBD1. TRBV5-7 is known as an ORF, though its function is uncertain. The CDR3 consists of 16 residues. Trimming removed 7 bases from V and 4 bases from J; junction bases left unmatched: 13. CDR3 in DNA: TGTGCCAGCCCAACAGGGGGGCCCGGTCCCGGAAACACCATATATTTT. As protein: CASPTGGPGPGNTIYF.